Below, 26 T cell receptor beta chains from the same sample are listed, as sequenced in a study of vaccination and CD4 T cells after COVID-19. Cultured CD4+ T-cell DNA underwent Oncomine TCR Beta short-read sequencing. MiXCR, run by TCRdb on the PCR reads, gives a single entry per CDR3 protein. The sample lists about 14,000 distinct CDR3 sequences; under 45% were seen once. As to treatment: roughly 11-day PBMC culture with coronavirus spike peptide pools or control peptides (ViraFEST assay). These receptors lack a known antigen. The sequenced sample consisted of cultured CD4+ T cells from blood. These receptors came from a human donor with COVID-19.

This clonotype was seen only a few times. The chain links TRBV27 to TRBJ1-6; D is unresolved. The V and J ends lost 3 bases and 8 bases respectively, with 14 bases between them. Germline V CDR1 and CDR2: MNHEY, SMNVEV (reference sequence). The CDR3 extends over 15 amino acids. CDR3 in DNA: TGTGCCAGCAGTTTTGGGAGTAGAGGCGATTCACCCCTCCACTTT. It translates to CASSFGSRGDSPLHF.

The CDR3 coding sequence is TGTGCCTGGAGGGGGGACAGGGGGAACACCGGGGAGCTGTTTTTT. It translates to CAWRGDRGNTGELFF. The chain employs TRBV30 and TRBJ2-2; 10 bases agree with TRBD1. The CDR3 is made up of 15 amino acids. The ends lost 3 bases at V and 1 base at J; junction bases unmatched: 2. Germline V gene lookup returns CDR1 GTSNPN and CDR2 SVGIG (reference sequence). Combining the CDR3 with reference TRBV30 and TRBJ2-2 gives the whole variable domain SQTIHQWPATLVQPVGSPLSLECTVEGTSNPNLYWYRQAAGRGLQLLFYSVGIGQISSEVPQNLSASRPQDRQFILSSKKLLLSDSGFYLCAWRGDRGNTGELFFGEGSRLTVL.

The chain couples TRBV7-2 to TRBJ1-4, with D uncertain. V shed 2 bases and J shed 4 bases, with 11 bases lying between them. CDR3 length: 15 residues. Looked up from germline, CDR1 is SGHTA and CDR2 is FQGNSA. CDR3 residues: CASSLLPDYNEKLFF. CDR3 sequence (DNA): TGTGCCAGCAGCTTACTACCGGACTATAATGAAAAACTGTTTTTT.

This chain's CDR3 is CASSEVGGGDTQYF. In DNA form, the CDR3 reads TGTGCCAGCAGCGAAGTAGGAGGGGGGGACACGCAGTATTTT. The chain couples TRBV9 to TRBJ2-3, with D perhaps matching TRBD2 (7 bases). Germline values: CDR1 SGDLS, CDR2 YYNGEE. V was trimmed by 3 bases and J by 9 bases, leaving 17 bases between them. This CDR3 is 14 amino acids long.

V and J are TRBV15 and TRBJ2-2; D ambiguous. V was cut by 1 base and J by 2 bases, with 5 bases left in between. The CDR3 spans 14 residues. The V gene's germline CDR1 is LNHNV and CDR2 YYDKDF (reference sequence). CDR3 nucleotides: TGTGCCACCAGCAGAGGGGGAAACACCGGGGAGCTGTTTTTT. Its protein product is CATSRGGNTGELFF. The variable domain in full, completed from reference TRBV15 and TRBJ2-2, reads DAMVIQNPRYQVTQFGKPVTLSCSQTLNHNVMYWYQQKSSQAPKLLFHYYDKDFNNEADTPDNFQSRRPNTSFCFLDIRSPGLGDTAMYLCATSRGGNTGELFFGEGSRLTVL.

This clonotype was observed a few times. The chain recombines TRBV10-2 with TRBJ2-7, with D tentatively TRBD1 (5 bases). Trimming took off 3 bases at V and 3 bases at J, with 6 bases between the two ends. This CDR3 has 12 amino acids. The germline V gene encodes CDR1 WSHSY and CDR2 SAAADI. The CDR3 nucleotides are TGCGCCAGCAGTGACCAGGGCTACGAGCAGTACTTC. It is translated as CASSDQGYEQYF.

The CDR3 loop reads CSAPINTEAFF. The CDR3 nucleotides are TGCAGTGCACCGATTAACACTGAAGCTTTCTTT. V is TRBV20-1 and J is TRBJ1-1; unclear D gene. With 6 bases removed from V and 2 bases from J, the gap between germline ends came to 7 bases. Germline V lookup: CDR1 DFQATT, CDR2 SNEGSKA (reference sequence). The CDR3 sequence is 11 residues long.

This clonotype was recorded a few times. The chain links TRBV27 to TRBJ2-1, with no clear D. The ends were cut back, 7 bases at V and 5 bases at J, with 6 bases in the middle. Germline V gene sequence: CDR1 MNHEY, CDR2 SMNVEV (reference sequence). This CDR3 is 11 amino acids long. Here the CDR3 reads CASKRNNEQFF. Written as DNA, the CDR3 is TGTGCCAGCAAGAGAAACAATGAGCAGTTCTTC.

On this clonotype: At one boundary the junction diverges from the germline segment, which might be a read error. The J gene is TRBJ1-1, the V gene TRBV24-1; no definite D call. Germline lookup yields CDR1 KGHDR and CDR2 SFDVKD. The CDR3 runs to 15 residues. The CDR3 DNA reads TGTGCCACCAATGATTTGAAGGTGGTGGACACTGAAGCTTTCTTT. Protein sequence: CATNDLKVVDTEAFF.

The chain has TRBV14 and TRBJ2-7; no firm D call. V dropped 4 bases and J dropped 5 bases, with 6 bases sitting between them. The CDR3 totals 11 residues. Germline-derived CDR1 and CDR2 are SGHDN and FVKESK. The CDR3 loop reads CASSLRHEQYF. The CDR3 DNA is TGTGCCAGCAGCCTACGTCACGAGCAGTACTTC. Together with reference TRBV14 and TRBJ2-7, the CDR3 gives the full variable domain: EAGVTQFPSHSVIEKGQTVTLRCDPISGHDNLYWYRRVMGKEIKFLLHFVKESKQDESGMPNNRFLAERTGGTYSTLKVQPAELEDSGVYFCASSLRHEQYFGPGTRLTVT.

This clonotype is classed as medium-sized (0.01 to 0.1%). The rearrangement joins TRBV6-1 to TRBJ1-2; D remains unclear. The germline CDR1 and CDR2 sequences are MNHNS and SASEGT. V was clipped by 3 bases and J by 5 bases, with 13 bases between them. This CDR3 contains 14 residues. The CDR3 reads CASSDSGELYGYTF. The CDR3 nucleotides read TGTGCCAGCAGTGATTCGGGAGAACTTTATGGCTACACCTTC.

In this sample, this clonotype turned up a few times. The V gene is TRBV19, the J gene TRBJ1-2; no clear D. CDR1 and CDR2 (germline): LNHDA, SQIVND (reference sequence). The CDR3 contains 12 residues. V shed 5 bases and J shed 1 base, with 5 bases lying between them. The CDR3 is CASSWLNYGYTF. The CDR3 coding sequence is TGTGCCAGTAGTTGGCTTAACTATGGCTACACCTTC.

This clonotype was seen a handful of times. The chain employs TRBV7-2 and TRBJ2-7; D is perhaps TRBD1 (6 bases). Germline CDR1 reads SGHTA; CDR2 reads FQGNSA. The V gene lost 3 bases and the J gene lost 7 bases, with 10 bases spanning the gap. The CDR3 consists of 12 residues. The CDR3 is CASSLRGWEQYF. The CDR3 nucleotides are TGTGCCAGCAGCTTGAGGGGGTGGGAGCAGTACTTC.

The chain employs TRBV7-2 and TRBJ1-1, with D unresolved. Germline V gene data show CDR1 as SGHTA and CDR2 as FQGNSA. The CDR3 runs 15 residues. V lost 1 base, J lost 7 bases, and 16 bases lay in between. CDR3 protein: CASSLGIGFGGEAFF. CDR3 bases: TGTGCCAGCAGCTTAGGTATTGGGTTCGGCGGTGAAGCTTTCTTT.

The gene calls are TRBV7-3 and TRBJ2-2; D not resolved. The CDR3 has 13 amino acids. The V end was cut by 3 bases, the J end by 7 bases, with 9 bases between. The germline CDR1 and CDR2 sequences are SGHTA and FQGTGA. CDR3 nucleotide sequence: TGTGCCAGCAGCTTGGGCTACGACGGGGAGCTGTTTTTT. It codes for CASSLGYDGELFF.

In its sample, this clonotype was seen a few times. V gene TRBV20-1 combines with J gene TRBJ2-5, with a tentative D call TRBD1 (5 bases). The CDR3 is 13 amino acids. CDR1 and CDR2 (germline): DFQATT, SNEGSKA (reference sequence). The V end lost 3 bases, the J end lost 5 bases, and 13 bases lay between the germline ends. The chain's CDR3 is CSARSPSGETQYF. CDR3 DNA sequence: TGCAGTGCTAGGTCCCCCTCAGGGGAGACCCAGTACTTC.

This chain links TRBV6-4 with TRBJ1-1, with TRBD1 as a possible D gene (5 bases). The germline V gene encodes CDR1 MRHNA and CDR2 SNTAGT. Trimming left V 5 bases short and J 9 bases short, with 16 bases between. The CDR3 has 13 residues. CDR3 loop: CASSRKSGTQAFF. CDR3 DNA sequence: TGTGCCAGCAGTCGTAAGTCCGGGACCCAAGCTTTCTTT.

This clonotype was observed a single time. The J gene is TRBJ2-2, the V gene TRBV20-1, with 10 bases aligning to TRBD2. With 2 bases clipped from V and 7 bases from J, the junction kept 4 bases outside the gene matches. Germline values: CDR1 DFQATT, CDR2 SNEGSKA (reference sequence). CDR3 length: 14 amino acids. The CDR3 spells CSARLAGDHGELFF. CDR3 DNA sequence: TGCAGTGCTAGACTAGCGGGGGATCACGGGGAGCTGTTTTTT.

This clonotype has just a few counts. This chain connects TRBV19 to TRBJ1-5; TRBD1 aligns across 7 bases. The CDR3 is 15 residues long. From germline, CDR1 is LNHDA and CDR2 SQIVND (reference sequence). Germline trimming cut 3 bases from V and 4 bases from J; bases unmatched to any gene: 6. The CDR3 sequence: CASSIVRQGNQPQHF. In DNA, the CDR3 is TGTGCCAGTAGTATCGTAAGACAGGGAAATCAGCCCCAGCATTTT.

The CDR3 sequence: CASRRADWDRGNEQFF. In DNA, the CDR3 is TGTGCCAGCAGACGCGCCGATTGGGACAGGGGTAATGAGCAGTTCTTC. This chain joins TRBV5-6 and TRBJ2-1; 10 nucleotides line up with TRBD1. Trimming at V came to 5 bases and at J to 7 bases, leaving 12 bases not matched to a gene. Germline-derived CDR1 and CDR2 are SGHDT and YYEEEE. There are 16 residues in the CDR3.

This clonotype came up once. The chain uses TRBV5-4 and TRBJ1-4, with 10 bases lining up with TRBD1. The V gene's germline CDR1 is SGHNT and CDR2 YYREEE (reference sequence). Trimming cost V 4 bases and J 2 bases; bases outside gene matches: 8. The CDR3 is made up of 17 amino acids. CDR3 amino acids: CASSKGQGGFTNEKLFF. The CDR3 DNA reads TGTGCCAGCAGCAAAGGACAGGGGGGTTTTACTAATGAAAAACTGTTTTTT. The entire variable domain, with the rest obtained from reference TRBV5-4 and TRBJ1-4, is as follows: ETGVTQSPTHLIKTRGQQVTLRCSSQSGHNTVSWYQQALGQGPQFIFQYYREEENGRGNFPPRFSGLQFPNYSSELNVNALELDDSALYLCASSKGQGGFTNEKLFFGSGTQLSVL.

This clonotype was observed a few times. The junction and the germline gene differ at one end; a read error may be behind it. The rearrangement links TRBV2 to TRBJ1-1, with D unclear. The germline V gene has CDR1 SNHLY and CDR2 FYNNEI. This CDR3 has 14 amino acids. In DNA form, the CDR3 reads TGTGCCAGCAGTGTGGGAGGAATGAACGCTGAAGCTTTCTTT. Residues: CASSVGGMNAEAFF.

J is TRBJ2-2 and V is TRBV28; perhaps D is TRBD1 or TRBD2 (5 bases each). The V gene lost 6 bases and the J gene lost 2 bases, with 10 bases spanning the gap. This CDR3 contains 14 residues. Germline V gene lookup returns CDR1 MDHEN and CDR2 SYDVKM. DNA for the CDR3: TGTGCCAGCAGGCCGGGACCAAACACCGGGGAGCTGTTTTTT. This codes for CASRPGPNTGELFF.

The sample holds a few counts of this clonotype. The chain is built from TRBV7-8 and TRBJ1-6; 9 bases fit TRBD1. V lost 3 bases to trimming and J lost 7 bases; unmatched junction nucleotides: 7. CDR3 length: 16 residues. CDR1 is SGHVS and CDR2 is FQNEAQ in the germline V gene. The CDR3 reads CASSFPLGQGNSPLHF. The CDR3 DNA sequence: TGTGCCAGCAGCTTCCCTCTAGGACAGGGGAATTCACCCCTCCACTTT.

The chain couples TRBV5-1 to TRBJ2-2; D is unclear. CDR3 length: 15 residues. The germline V gene has CDR1 SGHRS and CDR2 YFSETQ. Trimming stripped 0 bases from V and 4 bases from J, with 10 bases between. CDR3 protein: CASSLEGSPTGELFF. Written as DNA, the CDR3 is TGCGCCAGCAGCTTGGAGGGCAGCCCCACCGGGGAGCTGTTTTTT.

The chain carries TRBV6-1 and TRBJ2-3; 12 bases line up with TRBD1. The germline V gene has CDR1 MNHNS and CDR2 SASEGT. Trimming at V came to 6 bases and at J to 3 bases, leaving 16 bases not matched to a gene. The length of the CDR3 is 19 residues. CDR3 sequence: CASRPVFSGTGGATDTQYF. In DNA, the CDR3 is TGTGCCAGCAGACCCGTTTTCTCCGGGACAGGGGGCGCGACAGATACGCAGTATTTT.